One and the same sample provided the 25 T cell receptor beta chains below, sequenced in a study of cytomegalovirus exposure and HLA in healthy donors. The PCR had 60 Vbeta and 13 Jbeta primers. The data were produced by immunoSEQ multiplex PCR, yet TCRdb's version contains in-frame clones alone and is incomplete. In the table there are tens of thousands of clones, around 82% of which are singletons. Sequencing was performed on PBMCs. These receptors originate from a woman aged 18-35 years in good health and CMV-seropositive.

The chain carries TRBV4-1 and TRBJ1-4; D possibly corresponds to TRBD1 (6 bases). The V gene lost 5 bases and the J gene lost 4 bases, with 26 bases spanning the gap. The length of the CDR3 is 19 residues. The germline CDR1 and CDR2 sequences are MGHRA and YSYEKL. The DNA for the CDR3 is TGCGCCAGCAGCTCGGTGGTCCCCGGGACATCGGCTTTTAATGAAAAACTGTTTTTT. It specifies CASSSVVPGTSAFNEKLFF.

The chain joins TRBV5-1 to TRBJ2-2, with 12 bases fitting TRBD2. CDR1 and CDR2 (germline): SGHRS, YFSETQ. CDR3 length equals 18 residues. With V trimmed by 2 bases and J by 4 bases, 9 bases remained unmatched. The CDR3 region is CASSFSPTSGSFTGELFF. The CDR3 DNA is TGCGCCAGCAGCTTCTCCCCGACTAGCGGGAGTTTCACCGGGGAGCTGTTTTTT.

This chain links TRBV6-4 with TRBJ2-2; tentative D call: TRBD1 (6 bases). Germline loops: CDR1 MRHNA, CDR2 SNTAGT. Trimming cost V 4 bases and J 3 bases, with 9 bases left between them. CDR3 length: 14 amino acids. The CDR3 spells CASSGQEDTGELFF. CDR3 bases: TGTGCCAGCAGTGGACAGGAGGACACCGGGGAGCTGTTTTTT.

The V gene is TRBV19, the J gene TRBJ2-5; D might be TRBD2 (6 bases). Germline CDR1 reads LNHDA; CDR2 reads SQIVND (reference sequence). V was cut by 7 bases and J by 5 bases, with 14 bases left in between. This CDR3 spans 13 amino acids. Here the CDR3 reads CASNLRRGETQYF. The CDR3 DNA reads TGTGCCAGTAACTTGCGCCGGGGGGAGACCCAGTACTTC.

The chain combines TRBV5-6 with TRBJ2-7, with 11 bases aligning to TRBD1. CDR1 is SGHDT and CDR2 is YYEEEE in the germline V gene. The ends lost 6 bases at V and 6 bases at J; junction bases unmatched: 14. CDR3 length equals 16 residues. The CDR3 is CASNPGWTGGLGEQYF. The DNA of the CDR3 is TGTGCCAGCAACCCCGGGTGGACAGGGGGCTTAGGCGAGCAGTACTTC.

The CDR3 region is CASSQDLGSGANVLTF. The DNA of the CDR3 is TGCGCCAGCAGCCAAGACCTCGGGTCTGGGGCCAACGTCCTGACTTTC. This chain joins TRBV4-3 and TRBJ2-6; D gene ambiguous. CDR1 LGHNA and CDR2 YSLEER come from the germline V gene. V was pared by 0 bases and J by 1 base, with 7 bases between. This CDR3 comprises 16 residues.

The chain has TRBV7-8 and TRBJ1-5; 10 nucleotides agree with TRBD1. This CDR3 is 16 amino acids long. The germline V gene has CDR1 SGHVS and CDR2 FQNEAQ. With V trimmed by 1 base and J by 4 bases, 4 bases remained unmatched. Here the CDR3 DNA reads TGTGCCAGCAGCTTAGTGGGACAGGGGATTAATCAGCCCCAGCATTTT. Amino acid sequence: CASSLVGQGINQPQHF.

This clone has just a few counts. The chain has TRBV5-6 and TRBJ2-7; possible D gene TRBD1, 5 bases. Germline loops: CDR1 SGHDT, CDR2 YYEEEE. V was cut by 1 base and J by 2 bases, with 13 bases left in between. The CDR3 extends over 15 amino acids. CDR3 region: CASSLLTGAAYEQYF. As DNA, the CDR3 is TGTGCCAGCAGCTTGCTTACAGGAGCCGCCTACGAGCAGTACTTC.

V usage is TRBV11-2 and J usage is TRBJ2-5; 7 nucleotides agree with TRBD1. The CDR3 runs 13 residues. Germline loops: CDR1 SGHAT, CDR2 FQNNGV. With 2 bases clipped from V and 4 bases from J, the junction kept 1 base outside the gene matches. The CDR3 sequence: CASSLYRGETQYF. Written as DNA, the CDR3 is TGTGCCAGCAGCTTATACAGGGGAGAGACCCAGTACTTC.

The gene calls are TRBV6-5 and TRBJ1-2, with 7 bases that match TRBD1. The CDR3 length is 14 residues. Germline V gives CDR1 MNHEY, CDR2 SVGAGI. J lost 8 bases, V lost 6 bases, and 12 bases had no gene match. The CDR3 nucleotides read TGTGCCAGCAGCCGAGGGGCAGGGGGGATAGGCTACACCTTC. It is translated as CASSRGAGGIGYTF.

V is TRBV2 and J is TRBJ1-1; TRBD1 matches 10 bases. V was pared by 6 bases and J by 2 bases, with 15 bases of the junction left unmatched. Germline-derived CDR1 and CDR2 are SNHLY and FYNNEI. The CDR3 has 18 residues. The CDR3 DNA sequence: TGTGCCAGCAGCTTACCCAGACAGGGGGCGCTTGAAAACACTGAAGCTTTCTTT. Residues: CASSLPRQGALENTEAFF.

This chain connects TRBV7-2 to TRBJ1-5; D is unresolved. V was trimmed by 2 bases and J by 9 bases, leaving 20 bases between them. The CDR3 contains 16 residues. CDR1 SGHTA and CDR2 FQGNSA come from the germline V gene. The DNA of the CDR3 is TGTGCCAGCAGCTTATGGGCAGGAACCACCCTGTCGCCCCAGCATTTT. Translated: CASSLWAGTTLSPQHF.

This clone was detected a few times. The rearrangement uses TRBV11-2 and TRBJ1-4; 8 bases are a match to TRBD1. The CDR3 is made up of 15 amino acids. Germline CDR1 reads SGHAT; CDR2 reads FQNNGV. The ends lost 5 bases at V and 4 bases at J; junction bases unmatched: 6. The CDR3 DNA reads as TGTGCCAGCAGCCCAGGGGGCAGGAATAATGAAAAACTGTTTTTT. Translation: CASSPGGRNNEKLFF.

The CDR3 reads CASSQTQGPETQYF. The CDR3 region has the DNA TGTGCCAGCAGCCAAACACAGGGGCCGGAGACCCAGTACTTC. The genes are TRBV7-9 and TRBJ2-5; the match to TRBD1 covers 7 bases. The germline CDR1 and CDR2 sequences are SEHNR and FQNEAQ (reference sequence). The junction had 8 bases not matched to a gene; V was cut back by 5 bases and J by 5 bases. CDR3 size: 14 residues. Complete variable domain (other parts from reference TRBV7-9 and TRBJ2-5): DTGVSQNPRHKITKRGQNVTFRCDPISEHNRLYWYRQTLGQGPEFLTYFQNEAQLEKSRLLSDRFSAERPKGSFSTLEIQRTEQGDSAMYLCASSQTQGPETQYFGPGTRLLVL.

This rearrangement joins TRBV28 to TRBJ2-7, with D possibly TRBD1 on 7 matching bases. The CDR3 loop spans 20 amino acids. Trimming took off 5 bases at V and 3 bases at J, with 32 bases between the two ends. Germline CDR1 reads MDHEN; CDR2 reads SYDVKM. CDR3 coding DNA: TGTGCCAGCAGTGGCTCGACCACAGGGGACTCTCTCCAAGTTGTCTACGAGCAGTACTTC. Translating it yields CASSGSTTGDSLQVVYEQYF.

The rearrangement joins TRBV19 to TRBJ1-2, with 9 bases lining up with TRBD1. This CDR3 contains 15 residues. J lost 6 bases, V lost 2 bases, and 7 bases had no gene match. CDR1 is LNHDA, CDR2 SQIVND, per germline (reference sequence). The CDR3 protein is CASSIRTGGEDGYTF. DNA for the CDR3: TGTGCCAGTAGTATAAGAACAGGGGGCGAGGATGGCTACACCTTC.

The V call is TRBV14, the J call TRBJ2-7; tentatively, D is TRBD1 (6 bases). There are 14 residues in the CDR3. The V gene's germline CDR1 is SGHDN and CDR2 FVKESK. Between the trimmed V and J ends, which lost 3 bases and 2 bases, there was a span of 11 bases. CDR3 amino acids: CASSHGDRPYEQYF. The CDR3 DNA is TGTGCCAGCAGCCACGGCGACAGGCCCTACGAGCAGTACTTC.

The rearrangement uses TRBV9 and TRBJ2-2, with TRBD2 matching 7 bases. CDR1 is SGDLS and CDR2 is YYNGEE in the germline V gene. The CDR3 spans 16 residues. Germline trimming cut 3 bases from V and 0 bases from J; bases unmatched to any gene: 5. Here the CDR3 reads CASSAAGRTNTGELFF. CDR3 in DNA: TGTGCCAGCAGCGCAGCGGGACGGACGAACACCGGGGAGCTGTTTTTT.

The genes are TRBV5-6 and TRBJ2-5; no definite D call. The CDR3 has 11 residues. Germline V gene sequence: CDR1 SGHDT, CDR2 YYEEEE. V gave up 5 bases and J gave up 2 bases, with 4 bases separating them. As DNA, the CDR3 is TGTGCCAGCAGTTATCAAGAGACCCAGTACTTC. This codes for CASSYQETQYF.

The chain recombines TRBV7-6 with TRBJ2-1; no clear D gene. The ends were cut back, 3 bases at V and 5 bases at J, with 20 bases in the middle. Germline CDR1 is SGHVS and CDR2 is FNYEAQ. CDR3 length: 17 amino acids. CDR3 sequence reads: CASSFKAAADPNNEQFF. The CDR3 nucleotides are TGTGCCAGCAGCTTCAAGGCGGCTGCCGATCCCAACAATGAGCAGTTCTTC.

V gene TRBV5-6 combines with J gene TRBJ1-3; a weak D match, TRBD1 (6 bases). This CDR3 spans 16 amino acids. Per germline, CDR1 SGHDT and CDR2 YYEEEE. Deletions cut 0 bases from V and 3 bases from J, with 13 bases between. The CDR3 sequence is CASSLEARGYGNTIYF. In nucleotides, the CDR3 is TGTGCCAGCAGCTTGGAGGCCAGGGGCTATGGAAACACCATATATTTT.

The V gene is TRBV4-3, the J gene TRBJ2-5, with 9 bases that match TRBD2. The CDR3 runs to 17 residues. Germline-derived CDR1 and CDR2 are LGHNA and YSLEER. Trimming cost V 0 bases and J 11 bases; bases outside gene matches: 16. The CDR3, as DNA: TGCGCCAGCAGCCAAGATGGGATCGGTAGCGGGAGAGGTCAGCAGTACTTC. Translated, it gives CASSQDGIGSGRGQQYF.

This chain uses TRBV5-8 with TRBJ2-2, with a possible D match to TRBD1 (6 bases). The CDR3 is made up of 14 amino acids. CDR1 is SGHTS, CDR2 YDEGEE, per germline. V lost 2 bases and J 5 bases, leaving 10 bases between the germline ends. CDR3 sequence: CASSLWQGTGELFF. The CDR3, as DNA: TGTGCCAGCAGCTTATGGCAGGGGACCGGGGAGCTGTTTTTT.

The chain uses TRBV7-6 and TRBJ1-1; D is undetermined. The CDR3 contains 13 residues. CDR1 is SGHVS, CDR2 FNYEAQ, per germline. Deletions cut 1 base from V and 1 base from J, with 4 bases between. This chain's CDR3 is CASSLVRNTEAFF. The CDR3 DNA reads as TGTGCCAGCAGCTTAGTTCGGAACACTGAAGCTTTCTTT. Full variable domain (outside the CDR3, taken from reference TRBV7-6 and TRBJ1-1): GAGVSQSPRYKVTKRGQDVALRCDPISGHVSLYWYRQALGQGPEFLTYFNYEAQQDKSGLPNDRFSAERPEGSISTLTIQRTEQRDSAMYRCASSLVRNTEAFFGQGTRLTVV.

The chain uses TRBV28 and TRBJ2-2; weak D call: TRBD2 (5 bases). CDR1 and CDR2 (germline): MDHEN, SYDVKM. The V gene lost 6 bases and the J gene lost 3 bases, with 11 bases spanning the gap. This CDR3 comprises 14 residues. DNA for the CDR3: TGTGCCAGCAGCCGACTGAGGGACACCGGGGAGCTGTTTTTT. It codes for CASSRLRDTGELFF.